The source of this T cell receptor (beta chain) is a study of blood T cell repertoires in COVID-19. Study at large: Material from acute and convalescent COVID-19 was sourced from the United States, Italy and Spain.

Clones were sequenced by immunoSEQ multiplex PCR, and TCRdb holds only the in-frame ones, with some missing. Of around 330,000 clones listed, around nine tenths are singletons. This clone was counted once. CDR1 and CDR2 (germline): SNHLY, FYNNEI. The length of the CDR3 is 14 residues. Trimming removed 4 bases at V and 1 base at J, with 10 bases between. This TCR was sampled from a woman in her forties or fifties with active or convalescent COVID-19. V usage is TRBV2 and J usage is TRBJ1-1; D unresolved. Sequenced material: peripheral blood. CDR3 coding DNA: TGTGCCAGCAGTGTCGGAGGCCGGAACACTGAAGCTTTCTTT. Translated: CASSVGGRNTEAFF.